This T cell receptor (beta chain) was recovered during a study of T cells in Graves' hyperthyroidism and ophthalmopathy. This CDR3 comprises 14 residues. V gave up 6 bases and J gave up 7 bases, with 18 bases separating them. Germline V gene sequence: CDR1 DFQATT, CDR2 SNEGSKA (reference sequence). What was amplified from RNA transcripts were TCR beta CDR3 regions. The HTBI primer set was used in a first-round RT-PCR of the TCR CDR3. TCRdb itself ran the multiplex PCR reads through MiXCR, one entry per CDR3 protein. Found here are under 350,000 distinct CDR3 sequences, about 14% of them singletons; the top ten hold roughly 8%.

The sample consisted of blood. The chain links TRBV20-1 to TRBJ1-4; possible D gene TRBD1, 5 bases. The clonotype was recovered from a woman under 40 with Graves' hyperthyroidism that later progressed to Graves' ophthalmopathy. The CDR3 DNA reads as TGCAGTGCGGTCCGCAGGGAAAATCTTGAAAAACTGTTTTTT. Encoded protein: CSAVRRENLEKLFF.